This entry concerns a single T cell receptor (beta chain). Its antigen is not identified. This record comes from a study of cytomegalovirus exposure and HLA in healthy donors. Study results and caveats: Some V segments could not be told apart, so they were left out, TRBV6-2 and TRBV6-3 among them.

PCR was performed using 60 Vbeta and 13 Jbeta primers. The data were produced by immunoSEQ multiplex PCR, yet TCRdb's version contains in-frame clones alone and is incomplete. The sample yields 150,000 or so clones, roughly four fifths seen once. Per germline, CDR1 GTSNPN and CDR2 SVGIG (reference sequence). V shed 0 bases and J 2 bases; nucleotides not matched to a gene: 5. This CDR3 contains 15 residues. Sequenced sample: PBMCs. The chain carries TRBV30 and TRBJ2-7, with TRBD1 matching over 9 bases. The origin of this receptor is a female donor in good health and CMV-seronegative. The CDR3 DNA reads TGTGCCTGGAGTGTAGCGGGGACAGGGCCCTACGAGCAGTACTTC. The encoded protein is CAWSVAGTGPYEQYF.